Listed below are T cell receptor beta chains from one sample, sequenced in a study of tumor-infiltrating lymphocytes in primary liver carcinoma. In TCRdb, the multiplex PCR reads were re-called with MiXCR into one record per CDR3 protein. There are over 45,000 distinct CDR3 sequences in the sample; 70% to 85% occur only once, and roughly 29% lies in the top ten. The sequenced sample consisted of liver tumor tissue from sampling region 5. All receptors derive from a man in his forties with primary liver carcinoma and hepatitis B virus infection. Both conserved end residues are part of each CDR3. A D gene is named only where the DNA matches it firmly. Part of the rows lack a size; the others show once, few, many or a class for expanded clones.

NA | TRBJ2-2 | TRBV11-2 | NA | TGTGCCAGCAGCTTAGTGGCGCTAACGGGAACCCGGGAGCTGCTTTTT | CASSLVALTGTRELLF
NA | TRBJ2-5 | TRBV28 | NA | TGTGCCAGCAGTTCCAGACGGGAGACCCATTACTTC | CASSSRRETHYF
many | TRBJ2-7 | TRBV6-5 | NA | TGTGCCAGCAGTTACTCGTTAACAGGGTCCTACGAGCAGTACTTC | CASSYSLTGSYEQYF
NA | TRBJ1-4 | TRBV6-2/TRBV6-3 | NA | TGTGCCACCAGTTTCGACACTAGGGGATTTGAAAAACTGTTTTTT | CATSFDTRGFEKLFF
NA | TRBJ2-3 | TRBV2 | NA | TGTGCCAGCAGCACCAATCTGATTTGGGGTATGCAGTATTTT | CASSTNLIWGMQYF
NA | TRBJ2-2 | TRBV11-1 | TRBD2 | TGTGCCAGCAGCTTACTAGCCCGCGGGGGGCTCTTTTTT | CASSLLARGGLFF
few | TRBJ2-1 | TRBV29-1 | NA | TGCAGAGTTGGGGGGTATCATGCATCGGCGACCTACAATGAGCAGCTCTTC | CRVGGYHASATYNEQLF
NA | TRBJ2-3 | TRBV11-2 | TRBD2 | TGTGCCAGCAGTCCTCCGACTAGCGGCAGCATAGATACGCAGTATTTT | CASSPPTSGSIDTQYF
NA | TRBJ1-1 | TRBV19 | NA | TGTGCCAGTAGTATAGATCGGAGGGGGGCGAACACTGAAGCTTTCTTT | CASSIDRRGANTEAFF
NA | TRBJ2-1 | TRBV11-2 | TRBD2 | TGTGACAGCAGCTCGCACCCCAGCGGGAGGAGCTATGAGCAGTTCTTC | CDSSSHPSGRSYEQFF
many | TRBJ2-3 | TRBV7-3 | TRBD1 | TGTGCCAGCAGCTATGGACAGGGGGCATGGGATACGCAGTATTTT | CASSYGQGAWDTQYF
NA | TRBJ2-3 | TRBV6-1 | TRBD2 | TGTGTCAGCAGTGAACCAGCTAGCGGACCGTATAGCACACATACGCAGTATTTT | CVSSEPASGPYSTHTQYF
NA | TRBJ1-6 | TRBV11-2 | NA | TGTGCCAGCAACCAGACCGGACCGTCCTATAATTCACCCCTCCACTTT | CASNQTGPSYNSPLHF
NA | TRBJ2-7 | TRBV11-1 | NA | TGTGCCAGCAGATTGGCGGGGAGAAAACAGTACTTC | CASRLAGRKQYF
many | TRBJ1-2 | TRBV10-3 | NA | TGTGCCATCGAAAGAGGAGGAAGCTATGGCTACACCTTC | CAIERGGSYGYTF
NA | TRBJ2-1 | TRBV11-2 | NA | TGTGCCAGCAGCTCGCGCCCCAGCGTTAGGATCTATGAGCAGTTCTTT | CASSSRPSVRIYEQFF
NA | TRBJ2-5 | TRBV11-2 | NA | TGTGCCAGCAGAACCCGGGACTCGACCCAAGAGACCCAGTACTTC | CASRTRDSTQETQYF
NA | TRBJ2-1 | TRBV6-5 | NA | TGTGCCAGCAACAAGACAGGTAACAATGAGCAGTTCTTC | CASNKTGNNEQFF
NA | TRBJ2-3 | TRBV4-2 | TRBD1 | TGTGCCAGCAGCCAAAATAAGGGACAGGGGTCAGATACGCAGTATTTT | CASSQNKGQGSDTQYF
NA | TRBJ2-7 | TRBV11-2 | NA | TGTGCCAGCAGCCTATCTATGGGAATGTCCTACGAGCAGTACTTT | CASSLSMGMSYEQYF
NA | TRBJ2-2 | TRBV6-5 | TRBD2 | TGTTCTAGCAGTTCCTTGAGCGGGAGGACTACCGGGAAGCTGTTTTTT | CSSSSLSGRTTGKLFF
NA | TRBJ2-3 | TRBV7-9 | NA | TGTGCCAGCAGCCCAGGGGCAGATGCGCAGTATTTT | CASSPGADAQYF
many | TRBJ1-5 | TRBV30 | NA | TGTGCCTGGAGTCAAAAGGGAGATCAGCCCCAGCATTTT | CAWSQKGDQPQHF
NA | TRBJ1-1 | TRBV11-3 | TRBD1 | TGTGCCAATAGATTAGCAGGGGGGACTGAAGCTTTCTTT | CANRLAGGTEAFF
few | TRBJ1-6 | TRBV7-3 | NA | TGTGCCAGCAGCCCCGGGGGTTGGTCACCCCTCCACTTT | CASSPGGWSPLHF
NA | TRBJ2-5 | TRBV6-1 | TRBD2 | TGTGCCAGCAATGAACTGGGGACTAGCGGAAGTAGAGGAGAGACCCAGTACTTC | CASNELGTSGSRGETQYF
medium-sized | TRBJ2-5 | TRBV12-3/TRBV12-4 | NA | TGTGCCAGCAGTTTCCCGGCTACTCAAGAGACCCAGTACTTC | CASSFPATQETQYF
NA | TRBJ2-7 | TRBV6-5 | NA | TGTGCCAGCAGTTACTGGCTGGACGGTAATTACGAGCAGTACTTC | CASSYWLDGNYEQYF
NA | TRBJ2-1 | TRBV29-1 | TRBD2 | TGCAGTGTTCTAGCGGGAAATAGGGAGCAGTTCTTC | CSVLAGNREQFF
many | TRBJ2-3 | TRBV6-2/TRBV6-3 | TRBD2 | TGTGCCAGCAGTTACCCCCTTGGGCTAGCGGGAGATATCACAGATACGCAGTATTTT | CASSYPLGLAGDITDTQYF
NA | TRBJ2-7 | TRBV5-1 | NA | TGCGCCAGCAGCTTGGTGGCGGGACATGACGAGCAGTACTTC | CASSLVAGHDEQYF
many | TRBJ2-3 | TRBV29-1 | NA | TGCAGCGTTGGGGGTGGGGGAGACACAGATACGCAGTATTTT | CSVGGGGDTDTQYF
NA | TRBJ1-2 | TRBV6-5 | NA | TGTGCCAGAAGTCTACAACACCAGCCGACCTATGGCTACACCTTC | CARSLQHQPTYGYTF
NA | TRBJ2-2 | TRBV4-1 | NA | TGCGCCAGCAGCCATGCTCTGGACACCGGGGAGCTATTTTTT | CASSHALDTGELFF
NA | TRBJ2-1 | TRBV18 | TRBD2 | TGTGCCAGCTCACCGCGGACTAGAGCCTACAATGAGCAGTTCTTC | CASSPRTRAYNEQFF
NA | TRBJ2-6 | TRBV6-5 | NA | TGTGCCAGCAGTCTTTGGACAGAGATGAAAGCCGGGACCAACGTCCTGACTTTC | CASSLWTEMKAGTNVLTF
NA | TRBJ1-2 | TRBV28 | NA | TGTGCCAGCAGTTTATCGGTGAACTATGGCTACACCTTC | CASSLSVNYGYTF
NA | TRBJ2-7 | TRBV12-3/TRBV12-4 | NA | TGTGCCAGCAATTTACAGGGCTACGAGCAGTGCTTC | CASNLQGYEQCF
NA | TRBJ2-5 | TRBV2 | NA | TGTGCCAGCGTTTCTTCGTACCAAGGGACCCAGTACTTC | CASVSSYQGTQYF
NA | TRBJ1-6 | TRBV7-9 | NA | TGTGTCAGCAGCTTAAGCAGGGAATATTCACCCCTCCACTTT | CVSSLSREYSPLHF
many | TRBJ1-5 | TRBV5-8 | TRBD1 | TGTGCCAGCAGCTCTGACAGGGGTCAGCCCCAGCATTTT | CASSSDRGQPQHF
few | TRBJ2-7 | TRBV20-1 | TRBD2 | TGCAGTGCCGTGGGACTAGCGGGAGATGAGCAGTACTTC | CSAVGLAGDEQYF
NA | TRBJ2-1 | TRBV11-2 | TRBD2 | TGTGCCGGCAGCTGGGGGGGGAGCTACTACAACGAGCAGTTCTTC | CAGSWGGSYYNEQFF
NA | TRBJ2-1 | TRBV11-2 | TRBD2 | TGTGCCAGCAGCCCCTTCGGACTAGCGGAGGAAAATGAGCAGTTCTTC | CASSPFGLAEENEQFF
NA | TRBJ2-2 | TRBV12-3/TRBV12-4 | NA | TGTGCCAGCAGTCGCAGCTTGAACACCGGGGAGCTGTCTTTT | CASSRSLNTGELSF
many | TRBJ1-5 | TRBV29-1 | NA | TGCAGCGTTGGGGCCGGGGGAGATGGCGGGGAAGGGCCCCAGCATTTT | CSVGAGGDGGEGPQHF
NA | TRBJ2-2 | TRBV7-9 | NA | TGTGCCAGTAGCCAAGGGGGGACCGGGGGGCTGTTTTTT | CASSQGGTGGLFF